A single sample is the source of the 19 T cell receptor beta chains below, sequenced in a study of CD8 T cells in Susac syndrome. Random hexamers were used to reverse transcribe the RNA input (0.5 to 1 ug). TCRdb re-called the immunoSEQ multiplex PCR reads with MiXCR, one entry per CDR3 protein. The data show approximately 160,000 distinct CDR3 sequences, about 91% seen once. The sample was CD4+ T cells from PBMCs. The receptors here all came from a human donor in good health.

V is TRBV7-2 and J is TRBJ1-2; no reliable D call. Germline CDR1 is SGHTA and CDR2 is FQGNSA. The CDR3 is 13 amino acids. V lost 5 bases and J 4 bases, leaving 11 bases between the germline ends. The CDR3 DNA is TGTGCCAGCAGCCCTCTAGCCTCCTATGGCTACACCTTC. Its protein product is CASSPLASYGYTF.

This clonotype was observed a single time. This sequence joins TRBV20-1 and TRBJ2-1, with D perhaps TRBD2 (5 bases). V was pared by 2 bases and J by 3 bases, with 8 bases between. Germline V lookup: CDR1 DFQATT, CDR2 SNEGSKA (reference sequence). The CDR3 contains 13 residues. DNA for the CDR3: TGCAGTGCTAGACAGGACTTCTACAATGAGCAGTTCTTC. Protein: CSARQDFYNEQFF.

CDR3 sequence: CATTGPRNTGELFF. CDR3 coding DNA: TGTGCCACTACGGGACCGCGGAACACCGGGGAGCTGTTTTTT. This chain uses TRBV28 with TRBJ2-2, with D possibly called TRBD1 or TRBD2 (5 bases each). V was trimmed by 10 bases and J by 1 base, leaving 13 bases between them. Germline CDR1 is MDHEN and CDR2 is SYDVKM. The CDR3 totals 14 residues.

The CDR3 DNA reads TGTGCCAGTAGTATAGTCCCCACGGCGTCCTACGAGCAGTACTTC. This sequence encodes CASSIVPTASYEQYF. The chain has TRBV19 and TRBJ2-7; D call uncertain. Trimming removed 1 base at V and 1 base at J, with 11 bases between. This CDR3 has 15 residues. CDR1 is LNHDA, CDR2 SQIVND, per germline (reference sequence).

This clonotype was recorded only once. The chain has TRBV9 and TRBJ2-1; D assignment may be TRBD1 or TRBD2 (6 bases each). Germline V gene sequence: CDR1 SGDLS, CDR2 YYNGEE. The CDR3 is 14 amino acids. V lost 0 bases to trimming and J lost 7 bases, with 11 bases between them. The CDR3 sequence is CASSVVGGQNEQFF. CDR3 coding DNA: TGTGCCAGCAGCGTAGTTGGGGGGCAGAATGAGCAGTTCTTC. Looking up the rest from reference TRBV9 and TRBJ2-1 gives the full variable domain: DSGVTQTPKHLITATGQRVTLRCSPRSGDLSVYWYQQSLDQGLQFLIQYYNGEERAKGNILERFSAQQFPDLHSELNLSSLELGDSALYFCASSVVGGQNEQFFGPGTRLTVL.

Comment on this clonotype: The DNA is left out, because the CDR3 cannot be placed on it with certainty; the CDR3 is given as TCRdb lists it. This chain connects TRBV7-5 to TRBJ2-7; the table calls TRBD2, which could not be checked here. TRBV7-5 corresponds to a pseudogene. The CDR3 totals 19 residues, both ends included. This CDR3 reads CISVPEAPGGGRQCYEQYF.

The chain recombines TRBV30 with TRBJ2-1; 9 bases agree with TRBD2. The CDR3 consists of 14 residues. From germline, CDR1 is GTSNPN and CDR2 SVGIG (reference sequence). J gave up 3 bases and V 3 bases, and 3 bases lay outside the gene matches. This CDR3 is CAWSSSGIYNEQFF. For the CDR3, the DNA is TGTGCCTGGAGCTCTAGCGGGATCTACAATGAGCAGTTCTTC.

The sample holds one count of this clonotype. The gene calls are TRBV10-3 and TRBJ2-2; D is unclear. Trimming left V 10 bases short and J 0 bases short, with 12 bases between. Germline values: CDR1 ENHRY, CDR2 SYGVKD. The CDR3 sequence is 14 residues long. CDR3 DNA sequence: TGTGCCACCCGCACTACCGCGAACACCGGGGAGCTGTTTTTT. Its translation: CATRTTANTGELFF.

The chain couples TRBV25-1 to TRBJ2-3; TRBD1 might be the D (5 bases). Trimming cost V 5 bases and J 2 bases, with 8 bases left between them. This CDR3 is 13 amino acids long. In germline, CDR1 is MGHDK, CDR2 SYGVNS. CDR3 amino acids: CASSNRYTDTQYF. In nucleotides, the CDR3 is TGTGCCAGCAGTAACAGGTACACAGATACGCAGTATTTT.

The DNA for the CDR3 is TGTGCCAGCAGCCGATGGGGACAGGGTAGGAGAGGCTACACCTTC. Protein product: CASSRWGQGRRGYTF. This chain links TRBV12-3 or TRBV12-4 with TRBJ1-2, with 9 bases aligning to TRBD1. This CDR3 has 15 amino acids. V trimming: 6 bases; J trimming: 8 bases; junction bases outside the gene matches: 13.

The chain has TRBV20-1 and TRBJ2-5; D remains ambiguous. Per the germline V gene, CDR1 is DFQATT and CDR2 is SNEGSKA (reference sequence). This CDR3 spans 13 amino acids. V lost 6 bases and J 1 base, leaving 12 bases between the germline ends. DNA for the CDR3: TGCAGTGCACCGATGGCGGTCCAAGAGACCCAGTACTTC. Its protein product is CSAPMAVQETQYF.

The chain is built from TRBV6-5 and TRBJ2-7; D is tentatively TRBD1 or TRBD2 (6 bases each). The germline V gene encodes CDR1 MNHEY and CDR2 SVGAGI. Trimming left V 0 bases short and J 2 bases short, with 23 bases between. CDR3 length equals 19 residues. The CDR3 region is CASSYSRTEPGLPAYEQYF. The DNA for the CDR3 is TGTGCCAGCAGTTACTCCAGGACAGAGCCGGGACTGCCGGCCTACGAGCAGTACTTC.

V and J are TRBV14 and TRBJ2-7; 8 bases match TRBD1. The V gene end was trimmed by 2 bases and the J gene end by 4 bases; junction bases not matched to a gene: 7. This CDR3 region has 15 residues. Looked up from germline, CDR1 is SGHDN and CDR2 is FVKESK. CDR3 protein: CASSQTGQGVYEQYF. The CDR3 nucleotides are TGTGCCAGCAGCCAAACTGGACAGGGAGTGTACGAGCAGTACTTC.

This chain connects TRBV12-3 or TRBV12-4 to TRBJ1-5; no firm D call. Trimming cost V 4 bases and J 5 bases, with 6 bases left between them. This CDR3 has 12 residues. The CDR3, as DNA: TGTGCCAGCAGTTCCATGGATCAGCCCCAGCATTTT. Translated: CASSSMDQPQHF.

The chain employs TRBV14 and TRBJ2-5; D is undetermined. Germline V lookup: CDR1 SGHDN, CDR2 FVKESK. Trimming took off 5 bases at V and 3 bases at J, with 7 bases between the two ends. This CDR3 has 12 residues. The CDR3 DNA reads TGTGCCAGCAGCACCCTGGAAGAGACCCAGTACTTC. Translated, it gives CASSTLEETQYF.

The rearrangement links TRBV12-3 or TRBV12-4 to TRBJ2-1; no definite D call. The V end was cut by 3 bases, the J end by 6 bases, with 12 bases between. The CDR3 sequence is 14 residues long. The CDR3 spells CASSFGPHGNEQFF. Written as DNA, the CDR3 is TGTGCCAGCAGTTTTGGGCCCCACGGCAATGAGCAGTTCTTC.

CDR3 DNA sequence: TGCGCCAGCAGCGTAACACCGGGACACCAAGAGACCCAGTACTTC. Its translation: CASSVTPGHQETQYF. The chain employs TRBV5-1 and TRBJ2-5; either TRBD1 or TRBD2 may supply D (5 bases each). V was clipped by 4 bases and J by 0 bases, with 13 bases between them. CDR1 and CDR2 (germline): SGHRS, YFSETQ. The length of the CDR3 is 15 residues.

This clonotype was detected only once. The rearrangement links TRBV19 to TRBJ2-7; 8 nucleotides align to TRBD2. V lost 3 bases and J lost 3; bases outside the gene matches: 7. The CDR3 loop spans 15 amino acids. CDR1 is LNHDA, CDR2 SQIVND, per germline (reference sequence). The CDR3 nucleotides are TGTGCCAGTAGTATTGTGAGCGGGGGCTACTACGAGCAGTACTTC. Its translation: CASSIVSGGYYEQYF.

The rearrangement joins TRBV19 to TRBJ1-5, with 10 bases lining up with TRBD1. CDR3 size: 16 residues. Germline assignment: CDR1 LNHDA and CDR2 SQIVND (reference sequence). V was clipped by 5 bases and J by 2 bases; unmatched bases: 6. For the CDR3, the DNA is TGTGCCAGTAGTTCCCCCGGACAGGGGGGCAATCAGCCCCAGCATTTT. It is translated as CASSSPGQGGNQPQHF.